Shown below are 17 T cell receptor beta chains from a single sample sequenced in a study of graft-versus-host responses after intestinal transplantation. The repertoire was sequenced with immunoSEQ multiplex PCR; TCRdb's copy has only in-frame clones and lacks some. The sample yields about 110,000 clones, roughly 87% seen once. Their specific antigens are unknown. Sequencing was performed on unstimulated CD4+ T cells sorted from spleen or lymph node cells, taken before transplant. These TCRs come from a human donor who was the organ donor for an intestinal transplant.

V and J are TRBV4-2 and TRBJ2-5; 7 nucleotides align to TRBD2. With 3 bases clipped from V and 4 bases from J, the junction kept 8 bases outside the gene matches. There are 15 residues in the CDR3. Germline CDR1 LGHNA, CDR2 YNFKEQ. The CDR3: CASSQTGLEGETQYF. As DNA, the CDR3 is TGTGCCAGCAGCCAGACCGGACTAGAGGGAGAGACCCAGTACTTC.

The gene calls are TRBV19 and TRBJ2-2; D is uncertain. This CDR3 is 16 amino acids long. V gave up 6 bases and J gave up 1 base, with 15 bases separating them. CDR1 and CDR2 from the germline V gene are LNHDA and SQIVND (reference sequence). CDR3: CASRLRDTGNTGELFF. The CDR3 DNA reads as TGTGCCAGTAGGCTTAGAGATACTGGGAACACCGGGGAGCTGTTTTTT.

V and J are TRBV11-2 and TRBJ1-5; D gene unclear. V gave up 0 bases and J gave up 9 bases, with 12 bases separating them. This CDR3 spans 14 amino acids. Germline CDR1 and CDR2: SGHAT and FQNNGV. CDR3 sequence (DNA): TGTGCCAGCAGCTTAGACAGAACGCTCGGGCCCCAGCATTTT. Protein: CASSLDRTLGPQHF.

The chain recombines TRBV6-6 with TRBJ2-3, with D perhaps matching TRBD2 (5 bases). CDR1 is MNHNY and CDR2 is SVGAGI in the germline V gene (reference sequence). The CDR3 covers 13 residues. Between the trimmed V and J ends, which lost 1 base and 6 bases, there was a span of 8 bases. The CDR3 spells CASSYLASDTQYF. Written as DNA, the CDR3 is TGTGCCAGCAGTTACTTAGCTAGCGATACGCAGTATTTT.

This chain connects TRBV29-1 to TRBJ2-7; a possible D gene is TRBD1 (6 bases). The CDR3 extends over 14 amino acids. The germline V and J ends were trimmed by 7 bases and 4 bases, with 20 bases remaining between them. Germline CDR1 is SQVTM and CDR2 is ANQGSEA. DNA of the CDR3: TGCAGCGCCGGAGACGGGACATTTCTTTACGAGCAGTACTTC. Protein product: CSAGDGTFLYEQYF.

V usage is TRBV6-4 and J usage is TRBJ1-1; tentative D call: TRBD1 (5 bases). The germline V and J ends were trimmed by 7 bases and 3 bases, with 15 bases remaining between them. The CDR3 is made up of 14 amino acids. The germline CDR1 and CDR2 sequences are MRHNA and SNTAGT. Here the CDR3 reads CASNSWMGDTEAFF. DNA for the CDR3: TGTGCCAGCAACTCGTGGATGGGGGACACTGAAGCTTTCTTT.

The chain employs TRBV13 and TRBJ2-2; perhaps TRBD2 as D (6 bases). Germline CDR1 PRHDT, CDR2 FYEKMQ (reference sequence). Trimming pared 3 bases from V and 3 bases from J, leaving 14 bases between. This CDR3 is 16 amino acids long. The CDR3 protein is CASSFFAGSDTGELFF. CDR3 coding DNA: TGTGCCAGCAGCTTTTTCGCCGGGAGTGACACCGGGGAGCTGTTTTTT.

The V and J genes are TRBV19 and TRBJ2-7, with D possibly matching TRBD2 (5 bases). Germline-derived CDR1 and CDR2 are LNHDA and SQIVND (reference sequence). The CDR3 runs to 13 residues. Deletions cut 4 bases from V and 1 base from J, with 8 bases between. The chain's CDR3 is CASSSSVSYEQYF. The CDR3 coding sequence is TGTGCCAGTAGTAGTAGCGTTTCCTACGAGCAGTACTTC.

This clone occurred once. The CDR3 loop reads CASSYGGGPETQYF. The CDR3 DNA reads TGTGCCAGCAGTTACGGGGGAGGTCCGGAGACCCAGTACTTC. V is TRBV6-5 and J is TRBJ2-5, with D maybe TRBD2 (6 bases). Trimming stripped 2 bases from V and 5 bases from J, with 12 bases between. The CDR3 consists of 14 residues. Germline V gene lookup returns CDR1 MNHEY and CDR2 SVGAGI.

This clone turned up a few times. The gene calls are TRBV6-5 and TRBJ1-6; no reliable D call. There are 15 residues in the CDR3. Deletions cut 0 bases from V and 7 bases from J, with 10 bases between. Germline V gene data show CDR1 as MNHEY and CDR2 as SVGAGI. CDR3 protein: CASSYSRPQNSPLHF. The CDR3 coding sequence is TGTGCCAGCAGTTACTCGCGTCCACAGAATTCACCCCTCCACTTT.

With regard to this clone: The same CDR3 arises from other DNA sequences in this sample as well. The chain joins TRBV6-6 to TRBJ2-7; the D gene is possibly TRBD1 (6 bases). The CDR3 extends over 12 amino acids. In germline, CDR1 is MNHNY, CDR2 SVGAGI (reference sequence). V was clipped by 2 bases and J by 4 bases, with 6 bases between them. Here the CDR3 reads CASSYQGYEQYF. CDR3 nucleotides: TGTGCCAGCAGTTACCAGGGGTACGAGCAGTACTTC.

The chain links TRBV19 to TRBJ2-2, with 8 bases matching TRBD2. The CDR3 consists of 15 residues. CDR1 and CDR2 from the germline V gene are LNHDA and SQIVND (reference sequence). The J segment lost 2 bases and the V segment lost 3 bases, leaving 2 bases of the junction unmatched. CDR3 sequence: CASSMTSVNTGELFF. The DNA for the CDR3 is TGTGCCAGTAGTATGACTAGCGTTAACACCGGGGAGCTGTTTTTT.

The CDR3 DNA is TGTGCCAGCAGCCGACGGACCGGGCCGAACACCGGGGAGCTGTTTTTT. Translating gives CASSRRTGPNTGELFF. This chain connects TRBV7-3 to TRBJ2-2; D remains ambiguous. V lost 5 bases and J 0 bases, leaving 13 bases between the germline ends. Germline V CDR1 and CDR2: SGHTA, FQGTGA. The length of the CDR3 is 16 residues.

The chain is built from TRBV28 and TRBJ2-7; D possibly corresponds to TRBD2 (6 bases). The CDR3 has 14 residues. Germline CDR1 MDHEN, CDR2 SYDVKM. V was shortened by 6 bases and J by 0 bases, with 12 bases between the two germline ends. In DNA form, the CDR3 reads TGTGCCAGCAGCAATTTCGGGAGCTCCTACGAGCAGTACTTC. It specifies CASSNFGSSYEQYF.

Notes on this clone: The same CDR3 arises from other DNA sequences in this sample as well. This rearrangement joins TRBV7-3 to TRBJ2-2, with 9 bases aligning to TRBD1. The CDR3 consists of 15 residues. The germline CDR1 and CDR2 sequences are SGHTA and FQGTGA. J gave up 3 bases and V 2 bases, and 1 base lay outside the gene matches. CDR3 nucleotide sequence: TGTGCCAGCAGCTTACGACAGGGGGACACCGGGGAGCTGTTTTTT. The encoded protein is CASSLRQGDTGELFF.

The chain is built from TRBV6-1 and TRBJ1-2, with D unclear. The CDR3 sequence is 12 residues long. With 3 bases removed from V and 7 bases from J, the gap between germline ends came to 9 bases. From germline, CDR1 is MNHNS and CDR2 SASEGT. This CDR3 is CASSDRLGGYTF. CDR3 nucleotide sequence: TGTGCCAGCAGTGATCGGTTGGGTGGCTACACCTTC.

This chain connects TRBV5-1 to TRBJ1-1, with TRBD1 matching over 8 bases. The V segment lost 2 bases and the J segment 4 bases; nucleotides outside the gene matches: 10. The CDR3 contains 16 residues. The germline CDR1 and CDR2 sequences are SGHRS and YFSETQ. This CDR3 is CASSLYLTGEGTEAFF. The CDR3 DNA reads as TGCGCCAGCAGCTTATACTTGACAGGGGAGGGCACTGAAGCTTTCTTT.